The count of the clone carrying this T cell receptor (beta chain) is one. Germline V gene lookup returns CDR1 SGHTA and CDR2 FQGNSA. There are 16 residues in the CDR3. V was trimmed by 0 bases and J by 7 bases, leaving 15 bases between them. The data are from a study of control samples from healthy donors and cancer patients. Clones were sequenced by immunoSEQ multiplex PCR, and TCRdb holds only the in-frame ones, with some missing. Among about 73,000 clones, 94% were seen once, and the ten largest hold around 6.4%. The sample consisted of blood. The chain has TRBV7-2 and TRBJ1-4; D is perhaps TRBD1 (5 bases). This TCR came from a woman in her 40s in good health. This CDR3 reads CASSLAGWGVVEKLFF. Here the CDR3 DNA reads TGTGCCAGCAGCTTAGCTGGTTGGGGGGTTGTTGAAAAACTGTTTTTT.